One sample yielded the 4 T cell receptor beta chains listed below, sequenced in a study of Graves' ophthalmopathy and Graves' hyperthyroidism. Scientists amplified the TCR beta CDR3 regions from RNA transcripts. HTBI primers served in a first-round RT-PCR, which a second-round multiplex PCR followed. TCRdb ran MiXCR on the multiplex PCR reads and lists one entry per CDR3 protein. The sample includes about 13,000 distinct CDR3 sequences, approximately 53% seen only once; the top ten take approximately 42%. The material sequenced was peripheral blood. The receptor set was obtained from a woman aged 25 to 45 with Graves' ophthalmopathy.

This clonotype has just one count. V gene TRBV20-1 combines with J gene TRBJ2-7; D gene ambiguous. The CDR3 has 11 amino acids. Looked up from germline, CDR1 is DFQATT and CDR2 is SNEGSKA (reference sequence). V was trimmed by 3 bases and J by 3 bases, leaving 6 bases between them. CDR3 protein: CSASGVYEQYF. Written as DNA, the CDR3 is TGCAGTGCTAGTGGGGTCTACGAGCAGTACTTC.

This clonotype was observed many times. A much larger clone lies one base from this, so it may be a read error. In nucleotides, the CDR3 is TGTGCCAGCAGCGCACCAGGATTCAATGAGCAGTTCTTC. Translated, it gives CASSAPGFNEQFF. This chain connects TRBV9 to TRBJ2-1; the D is unclear. Germline assignment: CDR1 SGDLS and CDR2 YYNGEE. The V gene lost 3 bases and the J gene lost 6 bases, with 10 bases spanning the gap. CDR3 size: 13 residues. Combining the CDR3 with reference TRBV9 and TRBJ2-1 gives the whole variable domain DSGVTQTPKHLITATGQRVTLRCSPRSGDLSVYWYQQSLDQGLQFLIQYYNGEERAKGNILERFSAQQFPDLHSELNLSSLELGDSALYFCASSAPGFNEQFFGPGTRLTVL.

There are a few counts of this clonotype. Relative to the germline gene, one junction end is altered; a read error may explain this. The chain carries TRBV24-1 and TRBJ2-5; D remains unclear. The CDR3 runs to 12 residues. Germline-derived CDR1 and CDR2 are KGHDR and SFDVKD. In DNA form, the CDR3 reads TGTGCCGCCAGTGACCATTACGGGACCCAGTACTTC. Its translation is CAASDHYGTQYF.

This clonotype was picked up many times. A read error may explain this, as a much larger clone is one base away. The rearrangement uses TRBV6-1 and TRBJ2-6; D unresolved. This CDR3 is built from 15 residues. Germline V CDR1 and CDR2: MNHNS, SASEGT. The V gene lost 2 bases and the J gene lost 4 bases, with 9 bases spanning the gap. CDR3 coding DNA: TGTGCCAGCAGTGAATCGGGCGGCGGGGCCAACGTCCTGACTTTC. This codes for CASSESGGGANVLTF.